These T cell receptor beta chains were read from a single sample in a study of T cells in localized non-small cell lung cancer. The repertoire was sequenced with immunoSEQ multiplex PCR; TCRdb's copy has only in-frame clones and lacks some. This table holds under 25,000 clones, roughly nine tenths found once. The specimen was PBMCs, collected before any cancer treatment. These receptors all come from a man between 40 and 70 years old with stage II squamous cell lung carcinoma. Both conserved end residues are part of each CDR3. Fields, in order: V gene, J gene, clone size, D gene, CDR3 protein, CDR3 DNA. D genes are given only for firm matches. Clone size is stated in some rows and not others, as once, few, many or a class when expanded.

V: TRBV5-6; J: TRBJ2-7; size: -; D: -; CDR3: CASSFSSRGIEQYF; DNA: TGTGCCAGCAGCTTCAGTAGCAGGGGTATCGAGCAGTACTTC
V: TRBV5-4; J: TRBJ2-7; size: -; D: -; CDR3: CASSAAGTPYEQYF; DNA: TGTGCCAGCAGCGCCGCAGGAACCCCCTACGAGCAGTACTTC
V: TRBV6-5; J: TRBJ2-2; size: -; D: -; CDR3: CASSYFKAAGELFF; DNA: TGTGCCAGCAGTTACTTTAAGGCCGCCGGGGAGCTGTTTTTT
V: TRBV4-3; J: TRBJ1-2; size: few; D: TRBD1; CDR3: CASSQLQTRDSYGYTF; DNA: TGCGCCAGCAGCCAACTACAAACCCGGGACAGCTATGGCTACACCTTC
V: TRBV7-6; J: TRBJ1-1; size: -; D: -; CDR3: CASSLFTGGDTEAFF; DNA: TGTGCCAGCAGCTTATTCACAGGCGGGGACACTGAAGCTTTCTTT
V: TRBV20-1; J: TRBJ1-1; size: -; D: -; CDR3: CSARVIEAFF; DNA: TGCAGTGCTAGAGTTATTGAAGCTTTCTTT
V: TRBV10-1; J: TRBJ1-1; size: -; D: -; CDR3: CASSDGLQGGTEAFF; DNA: TGCGCCAGCAGTGATGGGCTACAGGGAGGCACTGAAGCTTTCTTT
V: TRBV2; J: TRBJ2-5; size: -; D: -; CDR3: CASSTQETQYF; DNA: TGTGCCAGCAGCACCCAAGAGACCCAGTACTTC
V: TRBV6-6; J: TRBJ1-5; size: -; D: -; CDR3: CASSSTGGAGQPQHF; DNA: TGTGCCAGCAGTTCAACGGGGGGGGCGGGTCAGCCCCAGCATTTT
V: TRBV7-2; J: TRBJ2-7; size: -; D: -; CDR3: CASSFPGPPYEQYF; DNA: TGTGCCAGCAGCTTCCCCGGACCTCCCTACGAGCAGTACTTC
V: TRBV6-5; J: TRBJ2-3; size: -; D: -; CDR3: CASSTLGDTQYF; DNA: TGTGCCAGCAGTACGCTTGGGGATACGCAGTATTTT
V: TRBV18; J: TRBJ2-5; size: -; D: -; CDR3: CASSPQDSTQYF; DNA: TGTGCCAGCTCACCACAAGACTCGACCCAGTACTTC
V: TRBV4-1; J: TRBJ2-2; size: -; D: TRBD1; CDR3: CASSQEPGGAGGELFF; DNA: TGCGCCAGCAGCCAAGAACCAGGGGGCGCGGGCGGGGAGCTGTTTTTT
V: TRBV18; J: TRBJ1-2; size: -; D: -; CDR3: CASSPRSGNYGYTF; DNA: TGTGCCAGCTCACCACGGTCAGGGAACTATGGCTACACCTTC
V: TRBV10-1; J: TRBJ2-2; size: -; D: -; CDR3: CASSEFPGRNTGELFF; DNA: TGCGCCAGCAGTGAATTCCCAGGGAGGAACACCGGGGAGCTGTTTTTT
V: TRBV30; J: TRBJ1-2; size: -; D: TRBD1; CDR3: CAWRADRGRGYYGYTF; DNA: TGTGCCTGGAGAGCGGATAGGGGGCGGGGATACTATGGCTACACCTTC
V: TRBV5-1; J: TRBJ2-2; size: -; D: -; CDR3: CASTRDIGTGELFF; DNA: TGCGCCAGCACGCGGGACATCGGCACCGGGGAGCTGTTTTTT
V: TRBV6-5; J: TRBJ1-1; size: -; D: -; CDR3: CASSSRMAAEAFF; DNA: TGTGCCAGCAGTTCTCGGATGGCCGCTGAAGCTTTCTTT
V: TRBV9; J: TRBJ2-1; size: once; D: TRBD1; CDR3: CASSAGAGGGQNFYNEQFF; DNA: TGTGCCAGCAGCGCGGGGGCAGGGGGCGGACAAAATTTCTACAATGAGCAGTTCTTC
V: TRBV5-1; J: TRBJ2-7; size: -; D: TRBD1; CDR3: CASSLEFLGTGIDEQYF; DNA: TGCGCCAGCAGCTTGGAGTTTTTAGGGACAGGGATCGACGAGCAGTACTTC
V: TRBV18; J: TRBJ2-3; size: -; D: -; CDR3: CASAPEAAFSTDTQYF; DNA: TGTGCCAGCGCACCCGAGGCAGCGTTTAGCACAGATACGCAGTATTTT
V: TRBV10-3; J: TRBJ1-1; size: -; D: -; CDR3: CAISESQGDEAFF; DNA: TGTGCCATCAGTGAGTCTCAGGGTGATGAAGCTTTCTTT